Here is one T cell receptor (beta chain) with its context. This entry is derived from a study of blood T cell repertoires in COVID-19. Study-level background: The United States, Italy and Spain supplied acute and convalescent COVID-19 samples. The cDNA or gDNA used as material had been derived from T cells, B-cell-depleted T cells, or PBMCs.

The V segment lost 2 bases and the J segment 0 bases; nucleotides outside the gene matches: 2. Germline V lookup: CDR1 PRHDT, CDR2 FYEKMQ (reference sequence). The length of the CDR3 is 15 residues. In the authors' workflow: Estimated nucleated cell counts came from reference gene primer amplification. Clones were read by immunoSEQ multiplex PCR, and TCRdb kept only the in-frame ones, dropping some. V and J calls and clone size follow that table, whereas D and trimming were derived from the DNA. Of about 140,000 clones listed, approximately 85% were seen once; the top ten hold about 4%. Sequencing was done on a sample of peripheral blood. The TCR originated in an elderly woman with acute or convalescent COVID-19. The chain joins TRBV13 to TRBJ2-5; 8 nucleotides match TRBD1. Here the CDR3 reads CASSLNRGYQETQYF. CDR3 in DNA: TGTGCCAGCAGCTTAAACAGGGGGTACCAAGAGACCCAGTACTTC.